Below, 13 T cell receptor beta chains from the same sample are listed, as sequenced in a study of graft-versus-host responses after intestinal transplantation. Plating combined approximately 200,000 CFSE-labeled responder cells with approximately 200,000 irradiated, violet-dye-labeled stimulator cells. This table comes from immunoSEQ multiplex PCR, and its TCRdb copy is limited to in-frame clones, with some not included. The sample has approximately 7,000 clones; around 24% are singletons. Material: alloreactive CD8+ T cells from a mixed lymphocyte reaction culture, obtained before transplantation. As for subset: CFSE-low proliferating T cells sorted from roughly six-day pre-transplant mixed lymphocyte reaction (GvH or HvG direction). The receptors stem from a human patient who was an organ donor for intestinal transplantation.

The V call is TRBV28, the J call TRBJ1-4; D may be TRBD1 (5 bases). The V end lost 2 bases, the J end lost 7 bases, and 26 bases lay between the germline ends. CDR3 length: 19 amino acids. The germline V gene has CDR1 MDHEN and CDR2 SYDVKM. CDR3 in amino acids: CASSLVSGCRCRGGEKLFF. In DNA, the CDR3 is TGTGCCAGCAGTTTAGTATCCGGGTGCAGGTGTCGGGGGGGTGAAAAACTGTTTTTT.

Comments on this clone: Germline is not matched at one junction end, which may reflect a read error. The gene calls are TRBV11-2 and TRBJ2-7; D is uncertain. The CDR3 is made up of 13 amino acids. In germline, CDR1 is SGHAT, CDR2 FQNNGV. CDR3 coding DNA: TGTGCGAGCAGCTTGGCACTGGGCTACGAGCAGTACTTC. Amino acids: CASSLALGYEQYF.

In this sample, this clone turned up a few times. The chain couples TRBV7-9 to TRBJ2-1; D may match TRBD1 or TRBD2 (6 bases each). The CDR3 sequence is 12 residues long. The V gene's germline CDR1 is SEHNR and CDR2 FQNEAQ (reference sequence). The V end was cut by 6 bases, the J end by 8 bases, with 11 bases between. CDR3: CASSPGADEQFF. The CDR3 DNA is TGTGCCAGCAGTCCGGGGGCCGATGAGCAGTTCTTC.

CDR3: CASSLRDTGELFF. CDR3 DNA: TGTGCCAGCAGCTTAAGGGACACCGGGGAGCTGTTTTTT. The chain couples TRBV7-9 to TRBJ2-2; unclear D gene. This CDR3 contains 13 residues. The germline V gene encodes CDR1 SEHNR and CDR2 FQNEAQ (reference sequence). V gave up 2 bases and J gave up 3 bases, with 4 bases separating them.

This clone has more than one count but fewer than ten. The chain is built from TRBV7-9 and TRBJ2-7, with D hard to call. Germline values: CDR1 SEHNR, CDR2 FQNEAQ (reference sequence). CDR3 length equals 16 residues. V lost 3 bases, J lost 0 bases, and 15 bases lay in between. The CDR3 region is CASSLDWTVSSYEQYF. Here the CDR3 DNA reads TGTGCCAGCAGCTTGGATTGGACCGTCAGCTCCTACGAGCAGTACTTC.

V gene TRBV28 combines with J gene TRBJ2-7; D is uncertain. The CDR3 is 13 residues long. V was cut by 7 bases and J by 0 bases, with 10 bases left in between. Germline lookup yields CDR1 MDHEN and CDR2 SYDVKM. CDR3 coding DNA: TGTGCCAGCAAACTATACTTCTCCTACGAGCAGTACTTC. Amino acids: CASKLYFSYEQYF.

Worth noting for this clone: The junction departs from germline at one end; a sequencing error may be responsible. The chain links TRBV5-3 to TRBJ2-1, with D hard to call. TRBV5-3 is classed as an ORF, of uncertain function. The CDR3 covers 13 residues. The DNA for the CDR3 is TGTGCCAGCAGCTTGGACCCTTACAATGAGCAGTTCTTC. Amino acid sequence: CASSLDPYNEQFF.

The chain employs TRBV11-1 and TRBJ2-7; possibly TRBD2 for D (5 bases). This CDR3 is built from 12 residues. Germline V gene data show CDR1 as SGHAT and CDR2 as FQDESV (reference sequence). Trimming removed 4 bases from V and 2 bases from J, with 6 bases in between. In DNA, the CDR3 is TGTGCCAGCAGCTCCGGGGCCTACGAGCAGTACTTC. This translates into CASSSGAYEQYF.

This clone has a handful of counts. V and J are TRBV6-6 and TRBJ2-7; 8 nucleotides line up with TRBD1. V shed 0 bases, J shed 2 bases, and the junction held 0 bases outside the gene matches. Looked up from germline, CDR1 is MNHNY and CDR2 is SVGAGI (reference sequence). The CDR3 has 14 residues. The CDR3 is CASSYSQGAYEQYF. CDR3 in DNA: TGTGCCAGCAGTTACTCACAGGGGGCCTACGAGCAGTACTTC.

A note on this clone: Relative to the germline gene, one junction end is altered; a read error may explain this. CDR3 bases: TGTGCCAGCAGTGAGCCAGGGGGCTTCTACGAGCAGTACTTC. Its translation: CASSEPGGFYEQYF. This chain connects TRBV10-3 to TRBJ2-7, with TRBD1 identical over 8 bases. Germline-derived CDR1 and CDR2 are ENHRY and SYGVKD. The CDR3 loop spans 14 amino acids.

This clone has a handful of counts. This chain links TRBV9 with TRBJ2-2, with TRBD1 matching 10 bases. Germline loops: CDR1 SGDLS, CDR2 YYNGEE. Trimming cost V 5 bases and J 3 bases; bases outside gene matches: 1. The CDR3 extends over 14 amino acids. The CDR3 is CASRTGGDTGELFF. The CDR3 DNA follows: TGTGCCAGCAGGACAGGGGGCGACACCGGGGAGCTGTTTTTT.

There are a few counts of this clone. Since a much larger clone is just one base distant, this may be a read error. The identical CDR3 is also encoded by other nucleotide sequences in the sample. The chain employs TRBV6-5 and TRBJ1-2; D is uncertain. V dropped 2 bases and J dropped 4 bases, with 14 bases sitting between them. Germline CDR1 and CDR2: MNHEY and SVGAGI. The CDR3 is 15 residues long. DNA of the CDR3: TGTGCCAGCAGTTACGGGAGAGGGAGCCTCTATGGCTACACCTTC. This translates into CASSYGRGSLYGYTF.

The rearrangement uses TRBV6-5 and TRBJ2-1; 8 bases are shared with TRBD2. Unmatched junction bases numbered 11, after V lost 4 bases and J lost 9 bases. Germline-derived CDR1 and CDR2 are MNHEY and SVGAGI. There are 15 residues in the CDR3. Written as DNA, the CDR3 is TGTGCCAGCAGTTTCGGGACTAGAGATTTGGGTGAGCAGTTCTTC. The encoded protein is CASSFGTRDLGEQFF.